The 9 T cell receptor beta chains listed next were all sequenced from one sample in a study of CXCR3-negative and CXCR3-positive naive CD8 T cells. The libraries of TRB cDNA were prepared using 5' RACE with UMI labels. Reprocessing the 5' RACE reads, TCRdb reports a single entry for every CDR3 protein and omits DNA. The sample shows about 43,000 distinct CDR3 sequences, and under 15% sits with its ten largest clones. The sample taken for sequencing was memory CD8+ T cells from blood. These receptors all stem from a human donor in good health. Some clones in this sample may be carry-over from other donors' samples.

The CDR3 protein is CASSRDSNQPQHF. The genes are TRBV6-4 and TRBJ1-5; the TRBD1 assignment by TCRdb is unverifiable without DNA. CDR3 length equals 13 residues. CDR1 MRHNA and CDR2 SNTAGT come from the germline V gene.

The chain employs TRBV29-1 and TRBJ2-5; the D call from TCRdb, TRBD1, cannot be confirmed without DNA. The CDR3 has 13 residues. Germline V gene lookup returns CDR1 SQVTM and CDR2 ANQGSEA. CDR3 sequence: CSVEPGQAETQYF.

J is TRBJ1-1 and V is TRBV7-2; TCRdb's D gene call, TRBD1, goes unchecked for lack of DNA. The CDR3 length is 14 residues. CDR1 is SGHTA, CDR2 FQGNSA, per germline. CDR3 region: CASSLGAGALEAFF.

This chain uses TRBV6-5 with TRBJ1-1. The germline gives CDR1 MNHEY, CDR2 SVGAGI. CDR3 size: 13 residues. CDR3 amino acids: CASSYNPDTEAFF.

V and J are TRBV2 and TRBJ1-1; TCRdb selects TRBD1, and the lack of DNA leaves this call unchecked. CDR1 and CDR2 (germline): SNHLY, FYNNEI. This CDR3 is built from 17 residues. The CDR3 here is CASSEAQGQGPDTEAFF.

The rearrangement uses TRBV20-1 and TRBJ1-1; TCRdb proposes TRBD1, but this gene call is untestable without DNA. Germline V gene sequence: CDR1 DFQATT, CDR2 SNEGSKA (reference sequence). The CDR3 is 15 residues long. CDR3 amino acids: CSARDGGQGDTEAFF.

The chain combines TRBV28 with TRBJ1-5; without DNA, the TCRdb call of TRBD1 cannot be checked. The CDR3 is 14 residues long. Germline V gene lookup returns CDR1 MDHEN and CDR2 SYDVKM. The CDR3 loop is CASSQPGDNQPQHF.

This chain connects TRBV24-1 to TRBJ1-1; TCRdb's D call of TRBD1 is untestable without DNA. The CDR3 is 13 amino acids. Germline V gene data show CDR1 as KGHDR and CDR2 as SFDVKD. This CDR3 reads CATSDLQGAEAFF.

The chain uses TRBV5-5 and TRBJ1-1. This CDR3 spans 17 amino acids. From germline, CDR1 is SGHKS and CDR2 YYEKEE (reference sequence). CDR3 region: CASSLDGQGVRDTEAFF.